Listed below are T cell receptor beta chains from one sample, sequenced in a study of glioma-infiltrating T cells after dendritic cell vaccination. Generated by immunoSEQ multiplex PCR, the TCRdb table keeps only in-frame clones and is missing some. Of tens of thousands of clones listed, 80% to 85% are singletons. The source was blood, collected before dendritic cell vaccination. The receptors derive from a human donor with glioblastoma. CDR3s include the opening cysteine and the closing phenylalanine or tryptophan. A D gene is named only where the DNA matches it firmly. Expanded clones are given a class, and other clones once, few, many or no size at all.

12	TRBJ2-7	TRBV6-6	NA	NA	CASSSFDSEQYF	TGTGCCAGCAGTTCCTTTGACAGCGAGCAGTACTTC
18	TRBJ2-3	TRBV19	once	NA	CASSIGDMGGGRTDTQYF	TGTGCCAGTAGTATAGGGGACATGGGGGGAGGGCGGACAGATACGCAGTATTTT
17	TRBJ2-1	TRBV9	NA	TRBD2	CASSAHSGGPSYNEQFF	TGTGCCAGCAGCGCCCATAGCGGGGGGCCCTCCTACAATGAGCAGTTCTTC
15	TRBJ2-7	TRBV4-2	NA	NA	CASSPSRSNPYEQYF	TGTGCCAGCAGCCCGTCCCGGTCTAACCCCTACGAGCAGTACTTC
15	TRBJ2-7	TRBV14	NA	TRBD2	CASSRISGGIYEQYF	TGTGCCAGCAGCCGCATTAGCGGGGGGATCTACGAGCAGTACTTC
15	TRBJ2-4	TRBV10-3	NA	TRBD1	CAISEWGRGQIIQYF	TGTGCCATCAGTGAATGGGGCAGGGGGCAAATCATTCAGTACTTC
15	TRBJ2-4	TRBV2	NA	TRBD1	CASIPDRGAKNIQYF	TGTGCCAGCATCCCGGACAGGGGAGCCAAAAACATTCAGTACTTC
13	TRBJ2-7	TRBV6-1	NA	TRBD1	CASSRTGAYEQYF	TGTGCCAGCAGCCGGACAGGGGCCTACGAGCAGTACTTC
15	TRBJ2-2	TRBV6-5	NA	TRBD1	CASSLTGTGTGELFF	TGTGCCAGCAGTTTAACCGGGACAGGGACCGGGGAGCTGTTTTTT
15	TRBJ1-4	TRBV5-1	NA	TRBD1	CASSLTGTGGEKLFF	TGCGCCAGCAGCCTCACCGGGACAGGGGGTGAAAAACTGTTTTTT
14	TRBJ2-5	TRBV5-4	NA	NA	CASSLVGQGETQYF	TGTGCCAGCAGCTTGGTGGGACAAGGGGAGACCCAGTACTTC
16	TRBJ2-7	TRBV27	NA	TRBD1	CASSSPRTGITYEQYF	TGTGCCAGCAGTTCACCACGGACAGGGATTACCTACGAGCAGTACTTC
16	TRBJ1-4	TRBV4-2	NA	NA	CASSQEPGTTNEKLFF	TGTGCCAGCAGCCAAGAACCCGGGACAACTAATGAAAAACTGTTTTTT
17	TRBJ2-5	TRBV7-9	NA	TRBD1	CASSLSSGTASLVAQYF	TGTGCCAGCAGTTTATCCTCCGGGACAGCGTCTTTGGTCGCCCAGTACTTC
14	TRBJ1-5	TRBV6-6	NA	NA	CASSYLDSNQPQHF	TGTGCCAGCAGTTACTTAGATAGCAATCAGCCCCAGCATTTT
15	TRBJ2-5	TRBV15	NA	NA	CATSRDLGVWETQYF	TGTGCCACCAGCAGAGACTTAGGGGTCTGGGAGACCCAGTACTTC
17	TRBJ2-5	TRBV18	NA	TRBD2	CASSLGLAGGNQETQYF	TGTGCCAGCTCACTTGGACTAGCGGGGGGGAACCAAGAGACCCAGTACTTC
12	TRBJ2-7	TRBV7-2	NA	NA	CASSIFAGEQYF	TGTGCCAGCAGCATCTTTGCGGGGGAGCAGTACTTC
13	TRBJ2-4	TRBV5-1	once	NA	CASSFGGTDIQYF	TGCGCCAGCAGCTTTGGGGGCACGGACATTCAGTACTTC
16	TRBJ2-6	TRBV4-3	NA	NA	CASSQGGKAGANVLTF	TGCGCCAGCAGCCAAGGCGGGAAGGCCGGGGCCAACGTCCTGACTTTC
14	TRBJ2-3	TRBV27	NA	NA	CASTEGRGTDTQYF	TGTGCCAGCACCGAAGGGAGAGGCACAGATACGCAGTATTTT
16	TRBJ1-6	TRBV19	NA	TRBD1	CASRNTPGQGDSPLHF	TGTGCCAGTAGAAACACTCCGGGACAGGGAGACTCACCCCTCCACTTT
15	TRBJ2-1	TRBV5-1	NA	NA	CASSLEGGNYNEQFF	TGCGCCAGCAGCTTGGAGGGGGGGAACTACAATGAGCAGTTCTTC
15	TRBJ1-1	TRBV7-9	NA	NA	CASSLATTGGGKAFF	TGTGCCAGCAGCTTAGCTACTACGGGGGGTGGGAAAGCTTTCTTT
14	TRBJ1-1	TRBV6-1	few	NA	CASSEATRNTEAFF	TGTGCCAGCAGTGAAGCGACAAGGAACACTGAAGCTTTCTTT
14	TRBJ2-1	TRBV6-1	NA	TRBD1	CASSFNRGDGEQFF	TGTGCCAGCAGTTTTAACAGGGGTGATGGTGAGCAGTTCTTC
12	TRBJ2-1	TRBV5-8	NA	TRBD1	CASSSTTGVLFF	TGTGCCAGCAGCTCCACGACAGGGGTGCTGTTCTTC
17	TRBJ2-3	TRBV21-1	few	NA	CASSRTRRERSICTQYF	TGTGCCAGCAGCAGAACGAGAAGGGAGAGGTCAATTTGTACGCAGTATTTT
14	TRBJ2-7	TRBV6-6	NA	NA	CASSYRMGTYEQYF	TGTGCCAGCAGTTACAGAATGGGCACCTACGAGCAGTACTTC
15	TRBJ2-5	TRBV10-3	few	TRBD2	CAISGTGTTGETQYF	TGTGCCATCAGTGGGACCGGGACTACGGGGGAGACCCAGTACTTC
17	TRBJ1-3	TRBV5-1	NA	NA	CASSYYSSDNSGNTIYF	TGCGCCAGCAGCTATTACTCCTCGGACAACTCTGGAAACACCATATATTTT
12	TRBJ2-3	TRBV2	NA	NA	CASSTAVDTQYF	TGTGCCAGCAGCACAGCGGTAGATACGCAGTATTTT
14	TRBJ1-2	TRBV5-6	NA	TRBD1	CASLGGTGSSGYTF	TGTGCCAGCCTCGGAGGGACAGGGTCTTCTGGCTACACCTTC
16	TRBJ2-2	TRBV5-6	NA	TRBD1	CASSSRIRGTAGELFF	TGTGCCAGCAGCTCTCGGATCAGGGGGACAGCCGGGGAGCTGTTTTTT
15	TRBJ2-7	TRBV5-1	NA	TRBD1	CASSLTGQGSYEQYF	TGCGCCAGCAGCCTGACAGGGCAGGGGAGCTACGAGCAGTACTTC
17	TRBJ1-2	TRBV7-8	NA	NA	CASSRIPGQGAGYGYTF	TGTGCCAGCAGCAGAATACCGGGACAAGGGGCGGGCTATGGCTACACCTTC
14	TRBJ2-2	TRBV18	NA	NA	CASSPDGSTGELFF	TGTGCCAGCTCACCTGACGGGTCCACCGGGGAGCTGTTTTTT
16	TRBJ1-1	TRBV18	NA	TRBD1	CASSPQGATMSTEAFF	TGTGCCAGCTCACCACAGGGGGCAACGATGAGTACTGAAGCTTTCTTT
15	TRBJ2-7	TRBV2	NA	TRBD1	CASSESGQGPYEQYF	TGTGCCAGCAGTGAATCAGGACAGGGCCCCTACGAGCAGTACTTC
14	TRBJ2-5	TRBV7-6	NA	NA	CASSPSPGSETQYF	TGTGCCAGCAGCCCTTCTCCGGGGAGCGAGACCCAGTACTTC
14	TRBJ2-1	TRBV30	NA	NA	CAWSPDRDYNEQFF	TGTGCCTGGAGCCCGGACAGAGACTACAATGAGCAGTTCTTC
15	TRBJ2-7	TRBV28	NA	NA	CASSSLRDSGGEQYF	TGTGCCAGCAGTTCGCTCCGGGACTCAGGGGGGGAGCAGTACTTC
13	TRBJ1-2	TRBV19	NA	NA	CASSINTAYGYTF	TGTGCCAGTAGTATCAACACCGCCTATGGCTACACCTTC
14	TRBJ1-1	TRBV11-2	once	TRBD1	CASSRGTGDTEAFF	TGTGCCAGCAGCCGCGGGACAGGGGACACTGAAGCTTTCTTT
13	TRBJ1-1	TRBV29-1	NA	TRBD1	CSVPGTVNTEAFF	TGCAGCGTCCCCGGGACAGTGAACACTGAAGCTTTCTTT
15	TRBJ2-3	TRBV29-1	NA	TRBD2	CSVGISGGSTDTQYF	TGCAGCGTTGGGATTAGCGGGGGTAGCACAGATACGCAGTATTTT
12	TRBJ1-4	TRBV6-5	NA	TRBD1	CASGTGNEKLFF	TGTGCCAGTGGGACAGGGAATGAAAAACTGTTTTTT
16	TRBJ1-4	TRBV5-4	NA	NA	CASSREPGVINEKLFF	TGTGCCAGCAGCCGAGAACCCGGGGTTATTAATGAAAAACTGTTTTTT
14	TRBJ2-1	TRBV11-2	few	TRBD2	CASSLDLAGDEQFF	TGTGCCAGCAGCTTAGATCTAGCGGGGGATGAGCAGTTCTTC
16	TRBJ1-2	TRBV2	NA	TRBD1	CASRGYRGIADYGYTF	TGTGCCAGCAGGGGTTACAGGGGGATAGCGGACTATGGCTACACCTTC
13	TRBJ2-1	TRBV2	few	NA	CASSLFSYNEQFF	TGTGCCAGCAGTCTTTTTTCCTACAATGAGCAGTTCTTC
15	TRBJ1-6	TRBV4-1	NA	NA	CASSLGGGHNSPLHF	TGCGCCAGCAGTCTGGGCGGAGGGCATAATTCACCCCTCCACTTT
13	TRBJ2-3	TRBV30	NA	NA	CAWTHGMIREQYF	TGTGCCTGGACTCACGGGATGATAAGGGAGCAGTATTTT
14	TRBJ2-5	TRBV10-3	NA	TRBD1	CAIRRDRGQETQYF	TGTGCCATCAGGCGGGACAGGGGACAAGAGACCCAGTACTTC